This T cell receptor beta chain is drawn from a study of blood T cell repertoires in COVID-19. Study overall: From T cells, B-cell-depleted T cells, or PBMCs came the material, which was cDNA or gDNA.

Using immunoSEQ multiplex PCR, the repertoire was profiled, and TCRdb retains in-frame clones only, with some absent. The data hold 85,000 to 130,000 clones, with roughly 80% observed a single time. The CDR3 sequence is 12 residues long. Germline values: CDR1 ENHRY, CDR2 SYGVKD. V lost 4 bases, J lost 8 bases, and 4 bases stayed unmatched. This clonotype was obtained from a woman of 80 years or more with active or convalescent COVID-19. The chain combines TRBV10-3 with TRBJ1-2; 7 bases fit TRBD1. Specimen: peripheral blood. The CDR3 reads CAISATGEGYTF. DNA of the CDR3: TGTGCCATCAGTGCAACAGGGGAAGGCTACACCTTC.